The T cell receptor beta chain described here comes from a study of breast tumors, draining lymph nodes, adjacent tissues. Study-level findings and limits: Compared with basal-like, luminal-like tumors shared significantly more repertoire with nontumor tissue. Tumor TCR diversity was below lymph nodes but above nontumor tissue.

Breast cancer patients provided tissue from their axillary draining lymph nodes. This clonotype showed up many times. The target antigen is unknown. V lost 2 bases, J lost 3 bases, and 10 bases stayed unmatched. The CDR3 has 18 residues. Germline CDR1 reads SGHDT; CDR2 reads YYEEEE. TCRdb used MiXCR to reprocess the multiplex PCR reads, holding one entry per CDR3 protein. The sample carries roughly 86,000 distinct CDR3 sequences, around 20% recorded once. V is TRBV5-6 and J is TRBJ2-3, with TRBD2 identical over 12 bases. This TCR derives from a female donor with breast cancer. Some clones in this sample may be carry-over from other donors' samples. Sequencing was done on a sample of axillary lymph node tissue. CDR3 in amino acids: CASSLFGITSGRTDTQYF. The DNA of the CDR3 is TGTGCCAGCAGCTTATTCGGAATTACTAGCGGGAGGACAGATACGCAGTATTTT.